This T cell receptor beta chain emerged from a study of pediatric ulcerative colitis. The CDR3 has 14 amino acids. Deletions cut 6 bases from V and 2 bases from J, with 12 bases between. In germline, CDR1 is ENHRY, CDR2 SYGVKD. This clone appeared a few times. Data came from immunoSEQ multiplex PCR; TCRdb stores just in-frame clones and leaves some out. This sample yields about 36,000 clones, of which around 78% are seen a single time; around 0.76% belongs to the top ten. The rectum was sampled with one to two pinch biopsies at colonoscopy. Sequencing was carried out using gut tissue. This chain joins TRBV10-3 and TRBJ2-3, with D maybe TRBD1 (6 bases). The TCR sequence derives from a boy between 10 and 17 years old with moderate ulcerative colitis. Written as DNA, the CDR3 is TGTGCCATCAGGGGGGCCACCCTCACAGATACGCAGTATTTT. Translation: CAIRGATLTDTQYF.